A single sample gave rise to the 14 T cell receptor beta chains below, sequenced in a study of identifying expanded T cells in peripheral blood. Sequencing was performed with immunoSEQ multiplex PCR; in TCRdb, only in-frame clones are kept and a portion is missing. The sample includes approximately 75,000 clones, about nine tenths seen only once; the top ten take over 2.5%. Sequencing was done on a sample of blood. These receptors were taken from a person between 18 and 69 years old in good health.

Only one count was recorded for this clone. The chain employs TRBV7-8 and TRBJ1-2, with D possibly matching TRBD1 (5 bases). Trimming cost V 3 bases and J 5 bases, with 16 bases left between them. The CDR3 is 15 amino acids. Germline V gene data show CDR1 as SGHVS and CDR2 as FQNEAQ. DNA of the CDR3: TGTGCCAGCAGCTTTAAGGTGGGGGGGGATTATGGCTACACCTTC. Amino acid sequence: CASSFKVGGDYGYTF. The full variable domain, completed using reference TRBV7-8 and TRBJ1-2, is GAGVSQSPRYKVAKRGQDVALRCDPISGHVSLFWYQQALGQGPEFLTYFQNEAQLDKSGLPSDRFFAERPEGSVSTLKIQRTQQEDSAVYLCASSFKVGGDYGYTFGSGTRLTVV.

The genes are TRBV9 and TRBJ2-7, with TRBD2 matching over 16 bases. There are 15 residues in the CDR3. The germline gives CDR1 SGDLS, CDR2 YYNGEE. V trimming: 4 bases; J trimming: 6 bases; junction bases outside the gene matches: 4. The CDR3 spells CASSPGTSGRVEQYF. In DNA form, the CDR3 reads TGTGCCAGCAGCCCCGGGACTAGCGGGAGGGTCGAGCAGTACTTC.

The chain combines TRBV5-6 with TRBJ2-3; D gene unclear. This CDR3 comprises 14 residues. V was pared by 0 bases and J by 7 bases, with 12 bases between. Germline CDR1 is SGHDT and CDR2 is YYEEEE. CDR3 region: CASSLVGVSHTQYF. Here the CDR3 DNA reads TGTGCCAGCAGCTTGGTCGGTGTATCCCATACGCAGTATTTT.

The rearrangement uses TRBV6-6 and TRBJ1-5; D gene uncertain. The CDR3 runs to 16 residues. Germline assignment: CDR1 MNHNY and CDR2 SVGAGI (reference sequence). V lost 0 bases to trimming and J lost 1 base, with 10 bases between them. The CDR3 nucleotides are TGTGCCAGCAGTTACTCGACGGGCGGGAGCAATCAGCCCCAGCATTTT. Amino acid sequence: CASSYSTGGSNQPQHF.

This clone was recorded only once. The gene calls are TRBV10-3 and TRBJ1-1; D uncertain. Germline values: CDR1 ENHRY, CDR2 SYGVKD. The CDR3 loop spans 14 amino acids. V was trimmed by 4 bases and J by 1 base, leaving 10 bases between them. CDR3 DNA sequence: TGTGCCATCAGTGTGGGTCTTCGGAACACTGAAGCTTTCTTT. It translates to CAISVGLRNTEAFF.

The DNA of the CDR3 is TGCGCCAGCAGCTTACGACTAGCGGGAGAGACCGGGGAGCTGTTTTTT. This encodes CASSLRLAGETGELFF. The chain carries TRBV5-1 and TRBJ2-2; 12 nucleotides agree with TRBD2. CDR1 SGHRS and CDR2 YFSETQ come from the germline V gene. The CDR3 spans 16 residues. V shed 2 bases and J 5 bases; nucleotides not matched to a gene: 4.

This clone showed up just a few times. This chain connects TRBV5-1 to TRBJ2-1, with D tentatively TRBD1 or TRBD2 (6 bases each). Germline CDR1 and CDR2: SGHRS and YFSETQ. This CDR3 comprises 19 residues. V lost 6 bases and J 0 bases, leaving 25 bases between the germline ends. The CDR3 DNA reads TGCGCCAGCACTCGAGGGGGGTCTTCTATGGCGGGCTCCTACAATGAGCAGTTCTTC. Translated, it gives CASTRGGSSMAGSYNEQFF.

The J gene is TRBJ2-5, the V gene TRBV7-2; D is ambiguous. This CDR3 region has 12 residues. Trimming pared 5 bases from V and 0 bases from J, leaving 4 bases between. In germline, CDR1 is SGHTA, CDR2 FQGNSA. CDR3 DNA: TGTGCCAGCAGCAAGTACCAAGAGACCCAGTACTTC. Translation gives CASSKYQETQYF.

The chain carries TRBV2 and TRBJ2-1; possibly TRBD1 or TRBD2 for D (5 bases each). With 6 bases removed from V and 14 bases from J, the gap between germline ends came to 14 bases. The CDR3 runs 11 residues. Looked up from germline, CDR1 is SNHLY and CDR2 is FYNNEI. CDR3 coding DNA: TGTGCCAGCAGGGCCGGGACGTTTGAGTTCTTC. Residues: CASRAGTFEFF.

The CDR3 sequence: CASSPSWTSTDTQYF. The CDR3 nucleotides read TGTGCCAGCAGCCCAAGTTGGACTAGCACAGATACGCAGTATTTT. The V call is TRBV7-6, the J call TRBJ2-3; possible D gene TRBD2, 5 bases. V lost 5 bases to trimming and J lost 0 bases, with 12 bases between them. The CDR3 is 15 residues long. The germline V gene has CDR1 SGHVS and CDR2 FNYEAQ.

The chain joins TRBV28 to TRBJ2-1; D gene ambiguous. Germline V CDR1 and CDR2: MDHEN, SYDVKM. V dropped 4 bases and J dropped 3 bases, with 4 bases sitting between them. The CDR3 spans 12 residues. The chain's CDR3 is CASSYLYNEQFF. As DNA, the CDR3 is TGTGCCAGCAGTTATCTCTACAATGAGCAGTTCTTC. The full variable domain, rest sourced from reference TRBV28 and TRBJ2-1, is DVKVTQSSRYLVKRTGEKVFLECVQDMDHENMFWYRQDPGLGLRLIYFSYDVKMKEKGDIPEGYSVSREKKERFSLILESASTNQTSMYLCASSYLYNEQFFGPGTRLTVL.

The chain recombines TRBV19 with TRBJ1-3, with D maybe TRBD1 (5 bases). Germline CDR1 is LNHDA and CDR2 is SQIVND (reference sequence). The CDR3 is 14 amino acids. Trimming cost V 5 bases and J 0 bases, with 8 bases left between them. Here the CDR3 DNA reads TGTGCCAGTAGTGTACAGGTCTCTGGAAACACCATATATTTT. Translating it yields CASSVQVSGNTIYF.

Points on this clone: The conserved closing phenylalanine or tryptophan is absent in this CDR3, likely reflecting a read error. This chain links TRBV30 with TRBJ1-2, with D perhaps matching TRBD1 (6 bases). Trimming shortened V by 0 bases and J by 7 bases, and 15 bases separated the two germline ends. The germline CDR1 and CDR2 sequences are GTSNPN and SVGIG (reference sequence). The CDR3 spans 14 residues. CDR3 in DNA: TGTGCCTGGAGTGTAATTCGGGGGGCGGTTGGCTACACCCTC. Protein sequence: CAWSVIRGAVGYTL.

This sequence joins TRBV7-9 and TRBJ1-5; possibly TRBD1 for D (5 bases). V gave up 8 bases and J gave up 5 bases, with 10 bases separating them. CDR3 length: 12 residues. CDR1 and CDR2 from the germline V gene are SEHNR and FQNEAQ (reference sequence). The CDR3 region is CASGVGDQPQHF. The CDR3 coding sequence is TGTGCCAGCGGGGTGGGGGATCAGCCCCAGCATTTT.